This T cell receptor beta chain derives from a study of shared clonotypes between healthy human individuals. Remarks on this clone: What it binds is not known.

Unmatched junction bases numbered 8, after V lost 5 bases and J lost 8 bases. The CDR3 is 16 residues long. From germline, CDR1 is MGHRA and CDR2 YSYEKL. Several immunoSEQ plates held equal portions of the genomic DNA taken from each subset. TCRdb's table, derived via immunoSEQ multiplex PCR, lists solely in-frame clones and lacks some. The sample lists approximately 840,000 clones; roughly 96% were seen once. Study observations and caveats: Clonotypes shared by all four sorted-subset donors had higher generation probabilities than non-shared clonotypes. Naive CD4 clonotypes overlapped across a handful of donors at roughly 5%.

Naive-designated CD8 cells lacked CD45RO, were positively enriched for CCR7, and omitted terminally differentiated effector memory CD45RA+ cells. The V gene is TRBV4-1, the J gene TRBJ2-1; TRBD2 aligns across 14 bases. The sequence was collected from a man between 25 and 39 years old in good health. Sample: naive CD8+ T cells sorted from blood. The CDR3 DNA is TGCGCCAGCAGCGCCGGGACTAGCGGGAGATTCGATGAGCAGTTCTTC. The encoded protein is CASSAGTSGRFDEQFF.